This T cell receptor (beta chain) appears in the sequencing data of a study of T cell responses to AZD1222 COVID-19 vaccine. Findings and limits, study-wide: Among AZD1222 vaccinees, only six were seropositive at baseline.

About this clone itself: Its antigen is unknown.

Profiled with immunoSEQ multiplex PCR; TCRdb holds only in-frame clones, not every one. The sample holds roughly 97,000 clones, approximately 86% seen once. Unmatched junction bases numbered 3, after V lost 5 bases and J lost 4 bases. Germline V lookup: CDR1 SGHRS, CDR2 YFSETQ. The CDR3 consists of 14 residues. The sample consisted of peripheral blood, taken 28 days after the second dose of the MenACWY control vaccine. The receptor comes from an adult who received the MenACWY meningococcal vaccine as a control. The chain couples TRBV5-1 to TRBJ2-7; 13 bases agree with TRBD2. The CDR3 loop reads CASRPTSGGYEQYF. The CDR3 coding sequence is TGCGCCAGCAGGCCGACTAGCGGGGGGTACGAGCAGTACTTC.